The 21 T cell receptor beta chains reported below all come from one sample, sequenced in a study of CD8+CD57+ T cells in acquired aplastic anemia. Profiling of TCR beta VDJ combinations and CDR3 sequences used genomic DNA as template. TCRdb reprocessed the reads via MiXCR and lists one record per CDR3 protein. The data contain approximately 260,000 distinct CDR3 sequences, less than 85% of them seen just once; the ten biggest clones take up 40% to 50%. CD8+CD57+ cell expansion had been shown by flow cytometry in patients chosen for sequencing. The source material was sorted CD4+, CD8+, or CD8+CD57+ T cells (not recorded which) from PBMCs. The source of these receptors is a human donor with aplastic anemia.

As concerns this clonotype: Possible read error: a much larger clone is one base away. The conserved phenylalanine or tryptophan is not found at the CDR3 terminus, so this likely reflects a read error. The DNA is left out, because the CDR3 cannot be placed on it with certainty; the CDR3 is given as TCRdb lists it. CDR3 amino acids: CASSDGSDTPYFV. This chain uses TRBV9 with TRBJ2-3. The CDR3 is 13 amino acids in total, end residues counted. The germline V gene encodes CDR1 SGDLS and CDR2 YYNGEE.

The rearrangement uses TRBV24-1 and TRBJ2-5, with TRBD2 matching over 15 bases. CDR1 is KGHDR and CDR2 is SFDVKD in the germline V gene. The CDR3 totals 14 residues. V shed 9 bases, J shed 11 bases, and the junction held 9 bases outside the gene matches. CDR3 sequence reads: CATGTSGGQDEQYF. The CDR3 DNA is TGTGCCACCGGGACTAGCGGGGGGCAGGATGAGCAGTACTTC.

Turning to this clonotype: At one end the junction does not follow the germline gene, possibly because of a read error. This chain links TRBV9 with TRBJ2-7; D remains unclear. The CDR3 runs 13 residues. The germline gives CDR1 SGDLS, CDR2 YYNGEE. CDR3 sequence (DNA): TGCGCCAGCAGCCAGCGACGGGCCGGGGAGCAGTACTTC. Encoded protein: CASSQRRAGEQYF.

This clonotype turned up a few times. The chain joins TRBV24-1 to TRBJ2-1; D is unresolved. Per the germline V gene, CDR1 is KGHDR and CDR2 is SFDVKD. This CDR3 is 11 amino acids long. Trimming left V 2 bases short and J 5 bases short, with 0 bases between. Written as DNA, the CDR3 is TGTGCCACCAGTGATTACAATGAGCAGTTCTTC. The encoded protein is CATSDYNEQFF.

This clonotype appeared many times. V is TRBV7-9 and J is TRBJ1-6, with D perhaps matching TRBD1 (5 bases). This CDR3 has 15 residues. V was pared by 0 bases and J by 17 bases, with 20 bases between. The germline V gene has CDR1 SEHNR and CDR2 FQNEAQ (reference sequence). CDR3 sequence: CASSLAGSYGANVHF. The CDR3 nucleotides read TGTGCCAGCAGCTTAGCGGGTAGCTACGGGGCCAACGTCCACTTT.

This clonotype came up once. The missing conserved phenylalanine or tryptophan at the end of this CDR3 makes a read error likely. No DNA is shown, since the ends of the CDR3 on it are uncertain; the CDR3 is the one TCRdb lists. The rearrangement uses TRBV9 and TRBJ2-3; the table's D call, TRBD1, was not checked against the DNA. Germline values: CDR1 SGDLS, CDR2 YYNGEE. The CDR3 has 13 amino acids, counting both end residues. The CDR3 loop is CASSAQGQNSPLL.

In the case of this clonotype: An end of the junction differs from the germline gene, which may be a read error. This sequence joins TRBV7-3 and TRBJ2-3, with D possibly being TRBD1 (6 bases). This CDR3 is built from 13 residues. Germline lookup yields CDR1 SGHTA and CDR2 FQGTGA. In DNA form, the CDR3 reads TGTGCCAGCAGCTTTTACAGGACAGATACGCGGTATTTT. This codes for CASSFYRTDTRYF. The whole variable domain, filled in from reference TRBV7-3 and TRBJ2-3, reads GAGVSQTPSNKVTEKGKYVELRCDPISGHTALYWYRQSLGQGPEFLIYFQGTGAADDSGLPNDRFFAVRPEGSVSTLKIQRTERGDSAVYLCASSFYRTDTRYFGPGTRLTVL.

Of note for this clonotype: A read error may produce the germline difference seen at one junction end. The chain has TRBV7-9 and TRBJ2-7; 11 bases are a match to TRBD1. In germline, CDR1 is SEHNR, CDR2 FQNEAQ (reference sequence). This CDR3 region has 14 residues. The CDR3 sequence: CAGQGARETQEHGF. The CDR3 region has the DNA TGTGCCGGACAGGGGGCTAGGGAGACCCAGGAGCACGGGTTC.

V and J are TRBV10-2 and TRBJ1-6; D possibly corresponds to TRBD1 (5 bases). The CDR3 is 14 residues long. V lost 7 bases and J 7 bases, leaving 14 bases between the germline ends. In germline, CDR1 is WSHSY, CDR2 SAAADI. CDR3 DNA sequence: TGCGCCAGCACCTGGGACGGTAGGAATTCACCCCTCCACTTT. Its translation: CASTWDGRNSPLHF.

V is TRBV11-2 and J is TRBJ2-7; 9 nucleotides line up with TRBD2. With V trimmed by 0 bases and J by 7 bases, 4 bases remained unmatched. The CDR3 has 14 amino acids. The germline gives CDR1 SGHAT, CDR2 FQNNGV. The CDR3 bases are TGTGCCAGCAGCTTAGATCTGGCGGGAGGGGAGCAGTACGTC. This gives the protein CASSLDLAGGEQYV.

J is TRBJ2-5 and V is TRBV7-9; 7 positions match TRBD1. This CDR3 has 14 residues. The germline gives CDR1 SEHNR, CDR2 FQNEAQ (reference sequence). Trimming cost V 5 bases and J 4 bases; bases outside gene matches: 7. CDR3 region: CASSRGGQPETQYF. CDR3 DNA sequence: TGTGCCAGCAGCCGAGGGGGACAGCCAGAGACCCAGTACTTC. The variable domain in full, completed from reference TRBV7-9 and TRBJ2-5, reads DTGVSQNPRHKITKRGQNVTFRCDPISEHNRLYWYRQTLGQGPEFLTYFQNEAQLEKSRLLSDRFSAERPKGSFSTLEIQRTEQGDSAMYLCASSRGGQPETQYFGPGTRLLVL.

About this clonotype: It is likely a read error, because the conserved phenylalanine at the end of the CDR3 is missing. Because the CDR3's place on the DNA is in doubt, the DNA is left out and the CDR3 is given as listed by TCRdb. The gene calls are TRBV7-8 and TRBJ2-3. The CDR3 adds up to 13 amino acids, both ends counted. The germline V gene encodes CDR1 SGHVS and CDR2 FQNEAQ. CDR3 residues: CASSLAAAHKQQY.

On this clonotype: Given the absence of the conserved phenylalanine or tryptophan at the CDR3 end, a read error is likely. Because the CDR3's place on the DNA is in doubt, the DNA is left out and the CDR3 is given as listed by TCRdb. The V gene is TRBV7-8, the J gene TRBJ1-5. The CDR3 has 11 residues if both end residues are counted. Germline loops: CDR1 SGHVS, CDR2 FQNEAQ. CDR3 residues: CASSLAGPHDL.

Regarding this clonotype: Mismatch with germline at one junction end may stem from a read error. The J gene is TRBJ2-5, the V gene TRBV7-9, with D perhaps matching TRBD1 (6 bases). This CDR3 has 14 residues. Germline loops: CDR1 SEHNR, CDR2 FQNEAQ (reference sequence). CDR3 bases: TGTGCCAGCAGCTTTCGAAGCAGTCAGGGGAGCGATGAGTTC. Translation: CASSFRSSQGSDEF. The full variable domain, its missing parts supplied by reference TRBV7-9 and TRBJ2-5, is DTGVSQNPRHKITKRGQNVTFRCDPISEHNRLYWYRQTLGQGPEFLTYFQNEAQLEKSRLLSDRFSAERPKGSFSTLEIQRTEQGDSAMYLCASSFRSSQGSDEFGPGTRLLVL.

The V and J genes are TRBV7-9 and TRBJ1-5; possible D gene TRBD1, 5 bases. The CDR3 covers 16 residues. The V end was cut by 3 bases, the J end by 12 bases, with 24 bases between. Germline loops: CDR1 SEHNR, CDR2 FQNEAQ (reference sequence). Written as DNA, the CDR3 is TGTGCCAGCAGCTTTCAAAGAAGCGGGGGGAACGATGACCAGCATTTT. Encoded protein: CASSFQRSGGNDDQHF.

The chain has TRBV7-6 and TRBJ2-1, with 11 bases that match TRBD2. This CDR3 has 17 amino acids. The germline V gene encodes CDR1 SGHVS and CDR2 FNYEAQ. The ends lost 1 base at V and 9 bases at J; junction bases unmatched: 11. CDR3 in DNA: TGTGCCAGCAGCTTAGGCGCGAGGCTAGCGGGGGGAGGTGAGCAGTTCTTC. Its protein product is CASSLGARLAGGGEQFF.

A word on this clonotype: Given the absence of the conserved phenylalanine or tryptophan at the CDR3 end, a read error is likely. The chain links TRBV2 to TRBJ2-3; 7 nucleotides align to TRBD2. The CDR3 loop spans 14 amino acids. The germline gives CDR1 SNHLY, CDR2 FYNNEI. As DNA, the CDR3 is TGTGCCAGCAGCGAAGCGGGGAGTCCCGATACGCAGTATGTT. This sequence encodes CASSEAGSPDTQYV.

The V call is TRBV9, the J call TRBJ2-7, with 9 bases aligning to TRBD2. This CDR3 is 16 amino acids long. CDR1 SGDLS and CDR2 YYNGEE come from the germline V gene. The V gene end was trimmed by 3 bases and the J gene end by 8 bases; junction bases not matched to a gene: 15. The DNA of the CDR3 is TGTGCCAGCAGCGCCCGGGCGAGCGGGAGGACGGACCAGCAGTACGTC. The encoded protein is CASSARASGRTDQQYV.

The V gene is TRBV7-9, the J gene TRBJ2-1; the match to TRBD1 covers 7 bases. The CDR3 spans 16 residues. The V gene's germline CDR1 is SEHNR and CDR2 FQNEAQ (reference sequence). With 5 bases clipped from V and 13 bases from J, the junction kept 20 bases outside the gene matches. For the CDR3, the DNA is TGTGCCAGCAGCGGACAGGTATCCCCTGGAAACACCATACAGTTCTTC. Residues: CASSGQVSPGNTIQFF.

The chain combines TRBV2 with TRBJ1-2; a possible D gene is TRBD1 (5 bases). The CDR3 length is 14 residues. Germline V lookup: CDR1 SNHLY, CDR2 FYNNEI. V lost 7 bases and J lost 6, with 18 bases in between. The CDR3 loop is CASTGQPDGDGYTF. The CDR3 bases are TGTGCCAGCACCGGACAACCCGACGGGGATGGCTACACCTTC. Complete variable domain (other parts from reference TRBV2 and TRBJ1-2): EPEVTQTPSHQVTQMGQEVILRCVPISNHLYFYWYRQILGQKVEFLVSFYNNEISEKSEIFDDQFSVERPDGSNFTLKIRSTKLEDSAMYFCASTGQPDGDGYTFGSGTRLTVV.

As to this clonotype: A junction end diverges from the germline sequence, so it may reflect a read error. J is TRBJ2-2 and V is TRBV7-8; D may be TRBD1 or TRBD2 (6 bases each). This CDR3 is 14 amino acids long. Germline-derived CDR1 and CDR2 are SGHVS and FQNEAQ. The CDR3 here is CASNLRGDTEKQFF. The CDR3, as DNA: TGTGCCAGCAACTTAAGGGGGGATACCGAGAAGCAGTTTTTT.